These T cell receptor beta chains were read from a single sample in a study of cytotoxic CD8 clonotypes in ibrutinib-treated CLL. Profiling relied on immunoSEQ multiplex PCR, and the TCRdb table lists in-frame clones only, not all of them. Of some 58,000 clones listed, around 68% are singletons. The sequencing here drew on PBMCs, taken after 12 months of ibrutinib treatment. These receptors all stem from a human donor with chronic lymphocytic leukemia. Each CDR3 is given with its conserved first and last residue. The D gene is left open where the match is weak. A row's size may be missing; if present it is once, few, many or a size class.

J gene: TRBJ2-5; D gene: -; clone size: -; V gene: TRBV7-7; CDR3 DNA: TGTGCCAGCAGCCCGGATATAACCCGAGCTTTAGAGACCCAGTACTTC; CDR3 protein: CASSPDITRALETQYF
J gene: TRBJ1-1; D gene: TRBD1; clone size: -; V gene: TRBV18; CDR3 DNA: TGTGCCAGCTCACCCCAGGGGGACACTGAAGCTTTCTTT; CDR3 protein: CASSPQGDTEAFF
J gene: TRBJ2-7; D gene: -; clone size: few; V gene: TRBV6-1; CDR3 DNA: TGTGCCAGCAAGGGGGGATGGCCCTACGAGCAGTACTTC; CDR3 protein: CASKGGWPYEQYF
J gene: TRBJ2-2; D gene: -; clone size: few; V gene: TRBV18; CDR3 DNA: TGTGCCAGCTCACGGGACGGACTCACCGGGGAGCTGTTTTTT; CDR3 protein: CASSRDGLTGELFF
J gene: TRBJ2-2; D gene: TRBD2; clone size: -; V gene: TRBV7-2; CDR3 DNA: TGTGCCAGCAAACCACCGGGACTAGCGGGATTATCGGACACCGGGGAGCTGTTTTTT; CDR3 protein: CASKPPGLAGLSDTGELFF
J gene: TRBJ1-1; D gene: TRBD1; clone size: -; V gene: TRBV11-1; CDR3 DNA: TGTGCCAGCAGCTTATACCCCGGGACAGGGTTGACTGAAGCTTTCTTT; CDR3 protein: CASSLYPGTGLTEAFF
J gene: TRBJ2-7; D gene: -; clone size: -; V gene: TRBV6-1; CDR3 DNA: TGTGCCAGCAGAGAGGTGGACGAGCAGTACTTC; CDR3 protein: CASREVDEQYF
J gene: TRBJ1-3; D gene: -; clone size: few; V gene: TRBV28; CDR3 DNA: TGTGCCAGCAGTTTTGGGATAGGGCGTTCTGGAAACACCATATATTTT; CDR3 protein: CASSFGIGRSGNTIYF
J gene: TRBJ2-7; D gene: -; clone size: -; V gene: TRBV10-3; CDR3 DNA: TGTGCCACCGCCCCCAAGGGGAGTATGGAGCAGTACTTC; CDR3 protein: CATAPKGSMEQYF
J gene: TRBJ2-7; D gene: TRBD1; clone size: -; V gene: TRBV4-1; CDR3 DNA: TGCGCCAGCAGCCAACCAGACAGGGGAGGTGAGCAGTACTTC; CDR3 protein: CASSQPDRGGEQYF
J gene: TRBJ1-2; D gene: -; clone size: many; V gene: TRBV6-1; CDR3 DNA: TGTGCCAGCAGTGAAGAAGGGGGGGCAGGCTACACCTTC; CDR3 protein: CASSEEGGAGYTF
J gene: TRBJ2-1; D gene: -; clone size: -; V gene: TRBV11-2; CDR3 DNA: TGTGCCAGCAGCTTATATAGCAATGAGCAGTTCTTC; CDR3 protein: CASSLYSNEQFF
J gene: TRBJ1-5; D gene: TRBD1; clone size: -; V gene: TRBV10-3; CDR3 DNA: TGTGCCACAGCAGGGGGCGGCAATCAGCCCCAGCATTTT; CDR3 protein: CATAGGGNQPQHF
J gene: TRBJ2-4; D gene: -; clone size: -; V gene: TRBV5-1; CDR3 DNA: TGCGCCAGCAGCTTGGAGCTAGCCCATGACATTCAGTACTTC; CDR3 protein: CASSLELAHDIQYF
J gene: TRBJ1-2; D gene: -; clone size: few; V gene: TRBV9; CDR3 DNA: TGTGCCAGCAGCGTCGCCCCACAGGGTTTAGATGGCTACACCTTC; CDR3 protein: CASSVAPQGLDGYTF
J gene: TRBJ2-7; D gene: -; clone size: -; V gene: TRBV6-1; CDR3 DNA: TGTGCCAGCGGGTACCACGCCTACGAGCAGTACTTC; CDR3 protein: CASGYHAYEQYF
J gene: TRBJ2-5; D gene: -; clone size: -; V gene: TRBV2; CDR3 DNA: TGTGCCAGCAGGGGGAGGGGGCGTGAGACCCAGTACTTC; CDR3 protein: CASRGRGRETQYF
J gene: TRBJ1-5; D gene: -; clone size: -; V gene: TRBV5-1; CDR3 DNA: TGCGCCAGCAGCTTGGTGTCTGGGGACAATCAGCCCCAGCATTTT; CDR3 protein: CASSLVSGDNQPQHF
J gene: TRBJ1-5; D gene: -; clone size: -; V gene: TRBV7-2; CDR3 DNA: TGTGCCAGCACCACCGTCAGGGGAGGCAATCAGCCCCAGCATTTT; CDR3 protein: CASTTVRGGNQPQHF
J gene: TRBJ1-4; D gene: TRBD1; clone size: -; V gene: TRBV18; CDR3 DNA: TGTGCCAGCTCACCAAGGGGGCGCGGCGATGAAAAACTGTTTTTT; CDR3 protein: CASSPRGRGDEKLFF
J gene: TRBJ1-5; D gene: TRBD1; clone size: few; V gene: TRBV28; CDR3 DNA: TGTGCCAGCAGTCGACAGGGGACCCTCAATCAGCCCCAGCATTTT; CDR3 protein: CASSRQGTLNQPQHF
J gene: TRBJ2-3; D gene: TRBD1; clone size: -; V gene: TRBV5-4; CDR3 DNA: TGTGCCAGCAGCTCCTGGACAGGGGGCTGGACAGATACGCAGTATTTT; CDR3 protein: CASSSWTGGWTDTQYF
J gene: TRBJ1-2; D gene: -; clone size: -; V gene: TRBV7-2; CDR3 DNA: TGTGCCAGCAGCTCAGGGACCTCATTCGTTGGCTACACCTTC; CDR3 protein: CASSSGTSFVGYTF
J gene: TRBJ2-2; D gene: TRBD2; clone size: few; V gene: TRBV5-1; CDR3 DNA: TGCGCCAGCAGCTTTGCCGTAGCGGGAGAGGGGGAGCTGTTTTTT; CDR3 protein: CASSFAVAGEGELFF